A single sample is the source of the 6 T cell receptor beta chains below, sequenced in a study of cytomegalovirus exposure and HLA in healthy donors (TCRdb year 2017). Library method: the immunoSEQ multiplex PCR assay. The multiplex PCR relied on a mix of 60 forward primers for TCR Vbeta segments and 13 reverse primers for TCR Jbeta segments. TCRdb mirrors the immuneACCESS table, restricted to in-frame sequences. Some clones are absent from its copies; in checked studies, under half trace to an unresolved V gene, and the reason for the others is unknown. The sample table holds approximately 190,000 clones, of which roughly 73% were seen once. The leading ten clones occupy around 2.2% of the sample. Sequencing used PBMCs. The receptors shown here come from a woman in her 30s in good health and CMV-seropositive.

The V gene is TRBV5-8, the J gene TRBJ1-3; D unresolved. Germline values: CDR1 SGHTS, CDR2 YDEGEE. The CDR3 covers 13 residues. V was cut by 2 bases and J by 4 bases, with 7 bases left in between. Here the CDR3 DNA reads TGTGCCAGCAGCTTCCAGCGAGGAAACACCATATATTTT. This sequence encodes CASSFQRGNTIYF.

V is TRBV4-1 and J is TRBJ2-6, with TRBD2 identical over 8 bases. Germline CDR1 MGHRA, CDR2 YSYEKL. V lost 4 bases and J lost 0; bases outside the gene matches: 8. This CDR3 contains 18 residues. The DNA of the CDR3 is TGCGCCAGCAGCCCAAGTCAGCGGGGGCCCTCTGGGGCCAACGTCCTGACTTTC. It translates to CASSPSQRGPSGANVLTF.

The gene calls are TRBV19 and TRBJ1-5; D gene unclear. Looked up from germline, CDR1 is LNHDA and CDR2 is SQIVND (reference sequence). The CDR3 totals 16 residues. V was pared by 1 base and J by 2 bases, with 12 bases between. In DNA, the CDR3 is TGTGCCAGTAGTATAGCCCCGCGGGCGGGCAATCAGCCCCAGCATTTT. Its translation is CASSIAPRAGNQPQHF. Complete variable domain (other parts from reference TRBV19 and TRBJ1-5): DGGITQSPKYLFRKEGQNVTLSCEQNLNHDAMYWYRQDPGQGLRLIYYSQIVNDFQKGDIAEGYSVSREKKESFPLTVTSAQKNPTAFYLCASSIAPRAGNQPQHFGDGTRLSIL.

The chain combines TRBV19 with TRBJ2-7; weak D call: TRBD2 (6 bases). The CDR3 is made up of 13 amino acids. Looked up from germline, CDR1 is LNHDA and CDR2 is SQIVND (reference sequence). V was cut by 3 bases and J by 2 bases, with 8 bases left in between. CDR3 sequence: CASSIGGAYEQYF. CDR3 nucleotides: TGTGCCAGTAGTATCGGCGGGGCCTACGAGCAGTACTTC.

CDR3 in amino acids: CASSIQGTNEKLFF. The CDR3 region has the DNA TGTGCCAGTAGTATCCAGGGAACTAATGAAAAACTGTTTTTT. The V gene is TRBV19, the J gene TRBJ1-4; D might be TRBD1 (5 bases). CDR1 LNHDA and CDR2 SQIVND come from the germline V gene (reference sequence). V dropped 3 bases and J dropped 1 base, with 6 bases sitting between them. The CDR3 length is 14 residues.

The genes are TRBV15 and TRBJ2-7; TRBD1 aligns across 8 bases. The V gene's germline CDR1 is LNHNV and CDR2 YYDKDF (reference sequence). The CDR3 runs 15 residues. Germline trimming cut 4 bases from V and 3 bases from J; bases unmatched to any gene: 8. CDR3 sequence reads: CATSKTGTGDYEQYF. The CDR3 DNA reads TGTGCCACCAGCAAAACCGGGACAGGAGACTACGAGCAGTACTTC.